This T cell receptor (beta chain) was profiled in a study of vaccination and CD4 T cells after COVID-19. Study as a whole: Post-vaccine specimens were obtained a median roughly 74 days after dose two (range 14 to 241).

Remarks on this clonotype: The antigen is undetermined.

Trimming at V came to 3 bases and at J to 7 bases, leaving 8 bases not matched to a gene. The CDR3 totals 14 residues. Germline V gene lookup returns CDR1 MNHEY and CDR2 SMNVEV (reference sequence). Noted treatment: approximately nine-day PBMC culture with coronavirus spike peptide pools or control peptides (ViraFEST assay). IL-2 (approximately 10 IU/ml) and peptide pools (roughly 10 ug/ml) were added to cultures of two million PBMCs per well. Half-medium changes with fresh IL-2 medium occurred on days 3 and 7. The Oncomine TCR Beta short-read assay generated sequence data from the DNA of cultured CD4+ T cells. TCRdb recomputed calls from the PCR reads with MiXCR, one row per CDR3 protein. The sample lists over 10,000 distinct CDR3 sequences; around three quarters were seen once.

The receptor comes from a human donor who had recovered from COVID-19. This chain uses TRBV27 with TRBJ1-1; 7 bases match TRBD1. What was sequenced was CD4+ T cells from blood, cultured in vitro. The CDR3 bases are TGTGCCAGCAGTTTGGGGATCGGGACAGTTGAAGCTTTCTTT. Residues: CASSLGIGTVEAFF.